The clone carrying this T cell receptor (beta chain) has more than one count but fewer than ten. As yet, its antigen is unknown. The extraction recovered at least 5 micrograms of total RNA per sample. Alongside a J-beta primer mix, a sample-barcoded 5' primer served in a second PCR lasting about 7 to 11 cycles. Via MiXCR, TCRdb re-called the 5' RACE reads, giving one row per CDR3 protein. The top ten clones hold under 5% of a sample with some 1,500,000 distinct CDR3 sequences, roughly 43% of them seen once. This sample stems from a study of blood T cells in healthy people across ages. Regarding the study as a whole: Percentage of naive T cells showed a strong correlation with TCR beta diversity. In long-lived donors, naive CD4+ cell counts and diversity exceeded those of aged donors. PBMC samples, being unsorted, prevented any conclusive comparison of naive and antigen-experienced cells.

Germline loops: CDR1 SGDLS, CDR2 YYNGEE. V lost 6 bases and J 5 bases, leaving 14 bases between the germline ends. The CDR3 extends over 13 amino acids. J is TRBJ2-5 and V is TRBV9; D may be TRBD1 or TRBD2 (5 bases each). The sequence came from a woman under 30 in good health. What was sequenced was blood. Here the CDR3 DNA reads TGTGCCAGCACCCTGGGGGAAGTTGAGACCCAGTACTTC. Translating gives CASTLGEVETQYF.